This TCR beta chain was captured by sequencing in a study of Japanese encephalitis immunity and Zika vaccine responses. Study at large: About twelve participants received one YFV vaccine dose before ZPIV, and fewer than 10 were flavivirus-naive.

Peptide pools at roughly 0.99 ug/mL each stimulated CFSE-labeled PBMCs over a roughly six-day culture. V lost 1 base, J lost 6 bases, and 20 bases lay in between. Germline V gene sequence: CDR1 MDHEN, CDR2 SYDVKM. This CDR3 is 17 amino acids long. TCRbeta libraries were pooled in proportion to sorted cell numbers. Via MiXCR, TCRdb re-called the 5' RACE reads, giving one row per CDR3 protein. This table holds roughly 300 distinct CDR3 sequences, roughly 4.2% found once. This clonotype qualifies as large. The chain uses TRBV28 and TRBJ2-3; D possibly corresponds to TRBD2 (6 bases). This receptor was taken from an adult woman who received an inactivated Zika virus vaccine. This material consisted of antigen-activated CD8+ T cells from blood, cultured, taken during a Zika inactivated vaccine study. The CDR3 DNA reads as TGTGCCAGCAGTTTATACGTGGGGGGACCGACACTCGATACGCAGTATTTT. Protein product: CASSLYVGGPTLDTQYF.